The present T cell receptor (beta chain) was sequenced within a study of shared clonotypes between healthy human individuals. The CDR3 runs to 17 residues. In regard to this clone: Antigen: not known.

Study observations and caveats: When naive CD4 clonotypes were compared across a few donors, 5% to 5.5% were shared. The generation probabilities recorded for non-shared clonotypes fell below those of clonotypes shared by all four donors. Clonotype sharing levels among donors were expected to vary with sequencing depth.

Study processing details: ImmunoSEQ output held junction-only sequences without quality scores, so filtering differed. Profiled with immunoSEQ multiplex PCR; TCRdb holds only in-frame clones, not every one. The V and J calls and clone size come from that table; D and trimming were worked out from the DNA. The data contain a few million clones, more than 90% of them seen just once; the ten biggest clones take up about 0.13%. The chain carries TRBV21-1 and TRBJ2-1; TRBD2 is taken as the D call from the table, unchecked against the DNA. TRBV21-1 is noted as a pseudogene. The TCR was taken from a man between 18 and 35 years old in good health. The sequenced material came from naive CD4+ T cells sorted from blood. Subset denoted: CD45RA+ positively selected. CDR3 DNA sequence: TGTGCCAGCAGCAAATATGATAGCGGGAGTCTACCGAATGAGCAGTTCTTC. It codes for CASSKYDSGSLPNEQFF.